The sequence of this TCR beta chain was determined in a study of shared clonotypes between healthy human individuals. Study details: CD4 naive cells filled three plates per donor, CD4 memory three, CD8 naive two and CD8 memory one.

Trimming left V 10 bases short and J 6 bases short, with 16 bases between. CDR1 is MDHEN and CDR2 is SYDVKM in the germline V gene. The CDR3 length is 14 residues. This table comes from immunoSEQ multiplex PCR, and its TCRdb copy is limited to in-frame clones, with some not included. The sample gives about 1 million clones, around 75% of which show up once; approximately 1.5% is in the top ten. The source is a man aged 18-30 years in good health. The chain joins TRBV28 to TRBJ1-6; D possibly corresponds to TRBD1 (5 bases). The source material was memory CD4+ T cells sorted from blood. This sample's subset: CD45RA-negative fraction. DNA for the CDR3: TGTGCCACCTGGGCAGGGATAGGTAATTCACCCCTCCACTTT. The encoded protein is CATWAGIGNSPLHF.